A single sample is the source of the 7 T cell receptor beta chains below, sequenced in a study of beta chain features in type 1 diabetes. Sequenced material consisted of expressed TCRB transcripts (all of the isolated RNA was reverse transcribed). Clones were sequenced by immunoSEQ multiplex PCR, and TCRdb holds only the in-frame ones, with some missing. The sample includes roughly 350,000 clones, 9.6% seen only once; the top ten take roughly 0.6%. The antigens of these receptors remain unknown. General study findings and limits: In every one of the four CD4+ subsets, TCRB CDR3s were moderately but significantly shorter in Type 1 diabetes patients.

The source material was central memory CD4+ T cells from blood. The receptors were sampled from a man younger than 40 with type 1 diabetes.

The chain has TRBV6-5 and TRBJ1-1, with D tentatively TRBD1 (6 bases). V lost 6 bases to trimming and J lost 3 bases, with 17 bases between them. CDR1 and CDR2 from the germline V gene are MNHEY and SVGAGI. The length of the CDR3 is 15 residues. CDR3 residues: CASRPLRGRDTEAFF. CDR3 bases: TGTGCCAGCAGGCCTTTAAGGGGGAGGGACACTGAAGCTTTCTTT.

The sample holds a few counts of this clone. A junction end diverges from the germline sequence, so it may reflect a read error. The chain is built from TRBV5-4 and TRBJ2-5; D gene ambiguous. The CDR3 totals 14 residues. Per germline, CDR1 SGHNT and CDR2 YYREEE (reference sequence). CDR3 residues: CASSLGLSQETQYF. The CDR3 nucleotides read TGTGCCAGCAGTTTGGGTTTATCCCAAGAGACCCAGTACTTC.

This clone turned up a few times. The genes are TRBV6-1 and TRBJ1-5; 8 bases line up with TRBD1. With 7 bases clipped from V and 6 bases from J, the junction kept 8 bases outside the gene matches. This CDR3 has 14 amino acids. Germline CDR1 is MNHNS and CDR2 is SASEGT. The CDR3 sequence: CASKSQGAGQPQHF. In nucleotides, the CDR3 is TGTGCCAGCAAAAGCCAGGGGGCAGGTCAGCCCCAGCATTTT.

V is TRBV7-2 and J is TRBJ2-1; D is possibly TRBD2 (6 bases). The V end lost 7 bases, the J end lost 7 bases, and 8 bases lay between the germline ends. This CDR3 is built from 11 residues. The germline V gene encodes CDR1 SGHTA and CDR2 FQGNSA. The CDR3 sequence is CASNRENEQFF. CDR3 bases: TGTGCCAGCAACCGGGAGAATGAGCAGTTCTTC.

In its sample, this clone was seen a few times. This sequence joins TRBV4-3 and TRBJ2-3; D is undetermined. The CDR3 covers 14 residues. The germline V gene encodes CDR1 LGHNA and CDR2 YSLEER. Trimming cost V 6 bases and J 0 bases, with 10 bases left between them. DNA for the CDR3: TGCGCCAGCAGTCTTTCTTTTAGCACAGATACGCAGTATTTT. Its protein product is CASSLSFSTDTQYF.

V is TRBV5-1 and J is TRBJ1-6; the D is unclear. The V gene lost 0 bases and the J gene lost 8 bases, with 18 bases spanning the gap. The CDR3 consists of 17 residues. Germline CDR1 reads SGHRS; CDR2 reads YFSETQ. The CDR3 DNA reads TGCGCCAGCAGCTTGGGGGGTAAGGCCCGCGACGATTCACCCCTCCACTTT. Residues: CASSLGGKARDDSPLHF.

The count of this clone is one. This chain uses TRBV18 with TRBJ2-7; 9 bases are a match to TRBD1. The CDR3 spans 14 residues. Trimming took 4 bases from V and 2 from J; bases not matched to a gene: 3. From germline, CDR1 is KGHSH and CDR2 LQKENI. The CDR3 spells CASSRTGGPYEQYF. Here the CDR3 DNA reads TGTGCCAGCTCACGTACAGGGGGCCCCTACGAGCAGTACTTC.